The clone carrying this T cell receptor (beta chain) was seen repeatedly, ten times or more. What it recognizes is unknown. The sample comes from a study of identical twins. Study-wide results and caveats: Weaker excess twin sharing was seen among beta out-of-frame sequences. Invariant MAIT and iNKT cells are populations that could partly confound zero-insertion analyses.

CDR3 length: 16 amino acids. Germline CDR1 and CDR2: MGHRA and YSYEKL. Trimming removed 4 bases from V and 4 bases from J; junction bases left unmatched: 11. Each CDR3 protein gets one entry after TCRdb re-called the 5' RACE reads with MiXCR. The sample gives some 630,000 distinct CDR3 sequences, 7.1% of which show up once; around 1.6% is in the top ten. These data were also reused for a study on yellow fever vaccine responses in identical twins.

This chain uses TRBV4-1 with TRBJ2-7, with 9 bases aligning to TRBD2. Sequencing input: PBMCs. The clonotype originates from a woman aged 18-29 years in good health. The CDR3 is CASSRLALAGDYEQYF. CDR3 nucleotides: TGCGCCAGCAGCCGCCTAGCGTTAGCGGGAGATTACGAGCAGTACTTC.